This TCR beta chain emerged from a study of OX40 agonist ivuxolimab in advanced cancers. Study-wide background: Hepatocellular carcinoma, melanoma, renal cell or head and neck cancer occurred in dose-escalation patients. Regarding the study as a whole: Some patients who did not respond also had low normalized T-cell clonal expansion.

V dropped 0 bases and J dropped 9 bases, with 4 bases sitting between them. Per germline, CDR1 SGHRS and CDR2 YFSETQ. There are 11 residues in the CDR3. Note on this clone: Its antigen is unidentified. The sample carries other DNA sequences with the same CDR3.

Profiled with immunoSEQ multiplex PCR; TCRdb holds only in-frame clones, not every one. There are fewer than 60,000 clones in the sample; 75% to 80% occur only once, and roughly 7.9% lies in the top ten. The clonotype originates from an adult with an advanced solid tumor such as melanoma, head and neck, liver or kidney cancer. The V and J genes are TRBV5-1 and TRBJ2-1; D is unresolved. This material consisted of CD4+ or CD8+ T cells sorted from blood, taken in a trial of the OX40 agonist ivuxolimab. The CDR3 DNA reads TGCGCCAGCAGCTTGGGACGTGAGCAGTTCTTC. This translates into CASSLGREQFF.